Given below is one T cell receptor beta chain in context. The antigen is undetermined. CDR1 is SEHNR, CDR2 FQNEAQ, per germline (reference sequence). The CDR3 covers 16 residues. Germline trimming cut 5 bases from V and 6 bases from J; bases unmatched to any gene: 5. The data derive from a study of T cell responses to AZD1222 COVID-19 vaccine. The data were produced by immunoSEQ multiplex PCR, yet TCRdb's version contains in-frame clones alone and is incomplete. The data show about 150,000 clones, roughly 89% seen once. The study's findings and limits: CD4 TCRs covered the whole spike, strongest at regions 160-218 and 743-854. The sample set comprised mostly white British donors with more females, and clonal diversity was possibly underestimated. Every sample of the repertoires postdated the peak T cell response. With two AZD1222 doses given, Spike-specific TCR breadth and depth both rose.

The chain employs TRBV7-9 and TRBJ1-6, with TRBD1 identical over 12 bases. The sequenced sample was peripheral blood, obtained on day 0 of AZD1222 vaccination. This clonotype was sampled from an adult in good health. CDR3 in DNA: TGTGCCAGCAGCCAGGGACAGGGGGCCGGTAATTCACCCCTCCACTTT. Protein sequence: CASSQGQGAGNSPLHF.